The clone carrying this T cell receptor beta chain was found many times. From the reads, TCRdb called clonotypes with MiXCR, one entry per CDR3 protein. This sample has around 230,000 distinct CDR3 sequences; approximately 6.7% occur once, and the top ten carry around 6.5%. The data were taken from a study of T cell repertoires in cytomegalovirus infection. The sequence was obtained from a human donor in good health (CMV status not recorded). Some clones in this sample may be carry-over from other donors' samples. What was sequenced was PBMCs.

The DNA of the CDR3 is TGTGCCAGCAGCTTGGGGGCTCCAGCACTCGGGCATGGCTACACCTTC. This gives the protein CASSLGAPALGHGYTF. V and J are TRBV5-6 and TRBJ1-2; D is unresolved. CDR1 is SGHDT, CDR2 YYEEEE, per germline. V was shortened by 0 bases and J by 6 bases, with 18 bases between the two germline ends. The CDR3 spans 16 residues.